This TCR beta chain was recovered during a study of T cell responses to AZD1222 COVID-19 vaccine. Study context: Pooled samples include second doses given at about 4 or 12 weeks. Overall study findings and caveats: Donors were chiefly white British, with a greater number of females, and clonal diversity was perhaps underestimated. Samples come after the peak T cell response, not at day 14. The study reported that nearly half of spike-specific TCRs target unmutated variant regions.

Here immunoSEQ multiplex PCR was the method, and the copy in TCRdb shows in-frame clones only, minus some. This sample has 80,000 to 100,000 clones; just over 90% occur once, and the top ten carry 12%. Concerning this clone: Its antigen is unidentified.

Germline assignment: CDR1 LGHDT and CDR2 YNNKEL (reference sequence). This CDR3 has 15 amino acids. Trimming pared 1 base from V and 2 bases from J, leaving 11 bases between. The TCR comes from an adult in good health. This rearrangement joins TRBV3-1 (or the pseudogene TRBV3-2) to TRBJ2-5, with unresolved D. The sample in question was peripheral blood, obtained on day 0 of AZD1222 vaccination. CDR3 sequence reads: CASSQGRIAQETQYF. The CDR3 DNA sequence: TGTGCCAGCAGCCAAGGAAGGATAGCTCAAGAGACCCAGTACTTC.